This passage covers 21 T cell receptor beta chains from one sample sequenced in a study of T cell clusters in autoimmune cytopenias. Roughly 38,000 genome equivalents of blood DNA were amplified for TRB. TRB was amplified by touch-down multiplex PCR, primer pools A and B combined. TCRdb reprocessed the multiplex PCR reads, keeping one entry per CDR3 protein, no DNA. This repertoire includes about 6,600 distinct CDR3 sequences. The same sample was also used in a study of T cell repertoires in aging, cancer and after chemotherapy.

The material sequenced was peripheral blood. The receptors were gathered from a human donor in good health.

This chain connects TRBV18 to TRBJ1-1; TCRdb calls TRBD1, which cannot be checked without DNA. Germline CDR1 is KGHSH and CDR2 is LQKENI. The CDR3 consists of 17 residues. CDR3 region: CASSPPGRALQIRGAFF.

This clonotype is labeled medium-sized (0.01 to 0.1%) based on frequency. The V gene is TRBV6-5, the J gene TRBJ1-1; TCRdb names TRBD1, which stays unverified in the absence of DNA. The CDR3 is 11 amino acids. CDR1 and CDR2 from the germline V gene are MNHEY and SVGAGI. This CDR3 reads CASKRGPEAFF.

Measured by frequency, this clonotype is medium-sized. The genes are TRBV7-2 and TRBJ2-5; as DNA is missing, the TRBD2 call by TCRdb cannot be tested. The CDR3 covers 15 residues. Germline assignment: CDR1 SGHTA and CDR2 FQGNSA. This CDR3 reads CASSLSAGSRETQYF.

The J gene is TRBJ2-3, the V gene TRBV2; TCRdb indicates TRBD2, and absent DNA this call remains unverified. Per the germline V gene, CDR1 is SNHLY and CDR2 is FYNNEI. The CDR3 length is 14 residues. CDR3 residues: CASSPREGTDTQYF. The full variable domain, with the rest looked up from reference TRBV2 and TRBJ2-3, is EPEVTQTPSHQVTQMGQEVILRCVPISNHLYFYWYRQILGQKVEFLVSFYNNEISEKSEIFDDQFSVERPDGSNFTLKIRSTKLEDSAMYFCASSPREGTDTQYFGPGTRLTVL.

This chain joins TRBV7-9 and TRBJ2-3. Germline assignment: CDR1 SEHNR and CDR2 FQNEAQ (reference sequence). The CDR3 spans 14 residues. The CDR3 here is CASSLSGLLDTQYF.

This clonotype is deemed medium-sized (0.01 to 0.1%) by its frequency. This chain links TRBV6-1 with TRBJ2-7. The CDR3 contains 14 residues. CDR1 MNHNS and CDR2 SASEGT come from the germline V gene. CDR3 residues: CASSEADIFYEQYF.

The V call is TRBV6-2 or TRBV6-3, the J call TRBJ2-1; TCRdb names TRBD1, which stays unverified in the absence of DNA. The CDR3 totals 16 residues. The V gene's germline CDR1 is MNHEY and CDR2 SVGEGT. CDR3 protein: CASSDPGSKSYNEQFF.

The chain combines TRBV14 with TRBJ1-6; TCRdb's D call of TRBD1 is untestable without DNA. Germline CDR1 is SGHDN and CDR2 is FVKESK. This CDR3 contains 12 residues. The CDR3 loop is CASSRTGAPLHF.

This clonotype registers medium-sized by frequency. V usage is TRBV6-5 and J usage is TRBJ2-7; the TRBD2 assignment by TCRdb is unverifiable without DNA. Germline loops: CDR1 MNHEY, CDR2 SVGAGI. The CDR3 length is 15 residues. Here the CDR3 reads CASNSPSAGGYEQYF.

This clonotype is labeled medium-sized based on frequency. The gene calls are TRBV18 and TRBJ2-7; TCRdb proposes TRBD1, but this gene call is untestable without DNA. The CDR3 extends over 15 amino acids. The germline gives CDR1 KGHSH, CDR2 LQKENI. CDR3 sequence: CASSPSGTGVYEQYF.

The chain combines TRBV27 with TRBJ2-5; absent DNA, TCRdb's TRBD1 call cannot be checked. Germline assignment: CDR1 MNHEY and CDR2 SMNVEV (reference sequence). This CDR3 contains 14 residues. This CDR3 reads CASSLSRAYETQYF.

The chain combines TRBV7-9 with TRBJ2-3; TCRdb picks TRBD2, but there is no DNA to check that call. The germline V gene encodes CDR1 SEHNR and CDR2 FQNEAQ (reference sequence). This CDR3 is 15 amino acids long. This CDR3 reads CASSVFGTGADTQYF. Full variable domain (outside the CDR3, taken from reference TRBV7-9 and TRBJ2-3): DTGVSQNPRHKITKRGQNVTFRCDPISEHNRLYWYRQTLGQGPEFLTYFQNEAQLEKSRLLSDRFSAERPKGSFSTLEIQRTEQGDSAMYLCASSVFGTGADTQYFGPGTRLTVL.

The chain couples TRBV12-3 or TRBV12-4 to TRBJ2-3; TCRdb selects TRBD1, and the lack of DNA leaves this call unchecked. The CDR3 length is 15 residues. CDR3 in amino acids: CASSPGQGGTDTQYF.

The chain carries TRBV5-1 and TRBJ2-2; the TCRdb call, TRBD2, lacks DNA for checking. This CDR3 has 14 residues. Germline CDR1 reads SGHRS; CDR2 reads YFSETQ. The CDR3 is CASAGLAATGELFF.

This clonotype is called medium-sized based on its frequency. The rearrangement uses TRBV24-1 and TRBJ2-2; TCRdb gives TRBD1 as the D gene, but with no DNA this cannot be confirmed. CDR1 KGHDR and CDR2 SFDVKD come from the germline V gene. The CDR3 is 15 amino acids. The CDR3 loop reads CATSERGPRTGELFF.

This clonotype is identified as medium-sized from frequency. The chain couples TRBV29-1 to TRBJ2-1; the D gene TCRdb calls, TRBD1, cannot be checked with no DNA. CDR3 length: 15 residues. CDR1 SQVTM and CDR2 ANQGSEA come from the germline V gene. The chain's CDR3 is CSAQGTGGIGDEQFF.

This clonotype is labeled medium-sized based on frequency. This chain connects TRBV29-1 to TRBJ1-1; TCRdb returns TRBD1, unconfirmable since there is no DNA. CDR1 and CDR2 (germline): SQVTM, ANQGSEA. The CDR3 consists of 12 residues. The CDR3 loop reads CSVGQGATEAFF.

The chain employs TRBV30 and TRBJ1-1; TCRdb's D call, TRBD1, is unchecked because there is no DNA. This CDR3 is built from 14 residues. Germline CDR1 is GTSNPN and CDR2 is SVGIG (reference sequence). The CDR3 sequence is CAWSPLQGAGEAFF.

This chain connects TRBV4-3 to TRBJ1-2; TCRdb names TRBD1, which stays unverified in the absence of DNA. Germline CDR1 LGHNA, CDR2 YSLEER. The CDR3 has 15 amino acids. The CDR3 spells CASSQVIHRQSGYTF.

V and J are TRBV20-1 and TRBJ2-1; TCRdb returns TRBD2, unconfirmable since there is no DNA. Per germline, CDR1 DFQATT and CDR2 SNEGSKA (reference sequence). The CDR3 runs 13 residues. The CDR3 loop is CSAPPSTSGKQFF.

The V call is TRBV5-5, the J call TRBJ2-7; TCRdb designates TRBD2, a call that cannot be tested without DNA. Looked up from germline, CDR1 is SGHKS and CDR2 is YYEKEE (reference sequence). The CDR3 sequence is 14 residues long. The CDR3 sequence is CASSSGLAGEKQYF.